The clone carrying this T cell receptor beta chain was recorded at least ten times. This entry belongs to a study of T cells in Graves' hyperthyroidism and ophthalmopathy. Amplified TCR beta CDR3 regions derived from RNA transcripts. The HTBI primer set served for first-round RT-PCR of the TCR CDR3. Each CDR3 protein is one row after TCRdb ran MiXCR on the multiplex PCR reads. The profile shows a few hundred thousand distinct CDR3 sequences, about 13% of them singletons. Hyperthyroidism of Graves' type that showed no ophthalmopathy progression within 18 months was stable. Based on clinical symptoms, serum thyroxine and TRAb, thyroid ultrasound and orbital computed tomography, diagnoses were reached. Extraction of PBMCs used roughly 9.6 ml of fresh peripheral blood. The CDR3 loop spans 14 amino acids. The V gene's germline CDR1 is DFQATT and CDR2 SNEGSKA (reference sequence). Unmatched junction bases numbered 7, after V lost 5 bases and J lost 1 base.

The source of this sequence is a woman in her late teens or twenties with Graves' hyperthyroidism. The sample consisted of blood. This sequence joins TRBV20-1 and TRBJ2-5; 7 bases are shared with TRBD2. The CDR3 is CSAPKGGSQETQYF. The CDR3 DNA sequence: TGCAGTGCTCCTAAGGGCGGGAGCCAAGAGACCCAGTACTTC.